This entry is about one T cell receptor (beta chain). The antigen remains unidentified. The assay was run at deep level. Clones were sequenced by immunoSEQ multiplex PCR, and TCRdb holds only the in-frame ones, with some missing. The sample includes over a million clones, about 80% of them seen just once. This sample was included in a study of shared clonotypes between healthy human individuals. Background on the study: The cohort had a couple of women and three men, ages 18 to 49.

Study-wide results and caveats: Naive subsets usually exceeded memory subsets in estimated richness.

Those who donated were healthy HIV-negative adults, with no recent acute infections or vaccinations reported. Germline V gene sequence: CDR1 GTSNPN, CDR2 SVGIG (reference sequence). V lost 7 bases, J lost 5 bases, and 5 bases stayed unmatched. There are 13 residues in the CDR3. The rearrangement uses TRBV30 and TRBJ1-4; 9 bases fit TRBD1. This sequence originates from a man younger than 35 in good health. Some clones in this sample may be carry-over from other donors' samples. What was sequenced was memory CD4+ T cells from PBMCs. Regarding subset: CD45RA-negative fraction. The CDR3 coding sequence is TGTGCCTACAGGGGGCGCCTAAATGAAAAACTGTTTTTT. It specifies CAYRGRLNEKLFF.